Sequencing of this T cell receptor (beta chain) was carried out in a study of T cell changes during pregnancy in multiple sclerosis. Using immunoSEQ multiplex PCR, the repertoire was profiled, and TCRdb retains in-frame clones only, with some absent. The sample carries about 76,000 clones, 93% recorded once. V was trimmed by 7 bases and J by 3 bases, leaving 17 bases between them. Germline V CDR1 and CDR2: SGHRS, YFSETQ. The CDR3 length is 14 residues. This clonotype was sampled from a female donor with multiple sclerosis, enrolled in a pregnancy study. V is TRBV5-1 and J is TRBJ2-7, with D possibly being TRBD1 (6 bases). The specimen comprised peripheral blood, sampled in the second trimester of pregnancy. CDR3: CASCQGTTYYEQYF. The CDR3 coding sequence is TGCGCCAGCTGCCAGGGGACAACCTACTACGAGCAGTACTTC.